This T cell receptor (beta chain) was profiled in a study of graft-versus-host responses after intestinal transplantation. At the level of the study: Anti-thymocyte globulin was used for induction in all recipients, who then took tacrolimus and steroids for approximately 3 years.

Clones were sequenced by immunoSEQ multiplex PCR, and TCRdb holds only the in-frame ones, with some missing. The table has 50,000 to 75,000 clones, almost 95% seen once. Of note for this clone: Its antigen is not known.

The origin of this receptor is a human donor who was the organ donor for an intestinal transplant. This material consisted of unstimulated CD4+ T cells sorted from spleen or lymph node cells, taken before transplant.

CDR3 loop: CASSYSYNEQFF. DNA of the CDR3: TGTGCCAGCAGTTACTCCTACAATGAGCAGTTCTTC. The V call is TRBV6-1, the J call TRBJ2-1; D is unresolved. Germline V gives CDR1 MNHNS, CDR2 SASEGT. Deletions cut 5 bases from V and 0 bases from J, with 2 bases between. There are 12 residues in the CDR3.